Listed here is a single T cell receptor (beta chain). What it binds is unknown. From germline, CDR1 is SGHNT and CDR2 YYREEE (reference sequence). The V gene end was trimmed by 2 bases and the J gene end by 8 bases; junction bases not matched to a gene: 8. The CDR3 totals 15 residues. These data come from a study of cytomegalovirus exposure and HLA in healthy donors. About the research overall: Earlier results showed roughly 120 million unique TCR beta sequences derived from 150 million to 200 million T cells. Study results and limitations: The authors reported that TCR beta sequences could predict HLA-A and HLA-B alleles. These predictions were accurate for most subjects in the first cohort. Researchers catalogued approximately 170 TCR beta chains as cytomegalovirus-associated.

Donors consisted of healthy bone marrow donors. The PCR employed 60 Vbeta primers together with 13 Jbeta primers. Profiled with immunoSEQ multiplex PCR; TCRdb holds only in-frame clones, not every one. The repertoire holds about 180,000 clones, with roughly 87% as singletons. The sequence derives from a woman aged 50 to 65 in good health and CMV-seronegative. The rearrangement joins TRBV5-4 to TRBJ1-4; 8 positions agree with TRBD1. The sequencing input was PBMCs. In nucleotides, the CDR3 is TGTGCCAGCAGCTTTGTAGGACAGGGACACGAAAAACTGTTTTTT. This sequence encodes CASSFVGQGHEKLFF.